Presented here are 20 T cell receptor beta chains from one specimen sequenced in a study of radiation and T cells in renal cell carcinoma. TCRdb's table, derived via immunoSEQ multiplex PCR, lists solely in-frame clones and lacks some. The repertoire holds about 9,300 clones, with 50% to 70% as singletons. Treatment reported: 15 Gy SBRT to primary tumor, nephrectomy 4 weeks later. Sequenced here: tumor tissue, sampled from a patient whose treatment included radiotherapy and nephrectomy. The receptors shown here come from a woman aged 45-65 years with renal cell carcinoma.

This clone was observed once. The chain carries TRBV27 and TRBJ2-2; D call uncertain. The V gene's germline CDR1 is MNHEY and CDR2 SMNVEV (reference sequence). The CDR3 has 14 residues. V lost 0 bases, J lost 4 bases, and 6 bases lay in between. The CDR3 DNA sequence: TGTGCCAGCAGTTTATCGGTGAGCACCGGGGAGCTGTTTTTT. Residues: CASSLSVSTGELFF.

The sample holds one count of this clone. The gene calls are TRBV11-3 and TRBJ1-2; perhaps TRBD1 as D (6 bases). CDR3 length: 15 amino acids. Deletions cut 5 bases from V and 4 bases from J, with 17 bases between. The germline V gene encodes CDR1 SGHNT and CDR2 YENEEA. Written as DNA, the CDR3 is TGTGCCAGCAGCCAGCCCAGGGGTGGTGGCTATGGCTACACCTTC. Translating gives CASSQPRGGGYGYTF.

This chain links TRBV6-5 with TRBJ2-5, with no clear D. Trimming took off 3 bases at V and 2 bases at J, with 7 bases between the two ends. In germline, CDR1 is MNHEY, CDR2 SVGAGI. The CDR3 contains 13 residues. Written as DNA, the CDR3 is TGTGCCAGCAGTTATAGGGCGCAAGAGACCCAGTACTTC. Translation gives CASSYRAQETQYF.

The genes are TRBV23-1 and TRBJ2-2, with TRBD1 matching 8 bases. TRBV23-1 is assigned to the ORF class and has an uncertain function. The CDR3 is 16 residues long. The V segment lost 4 bases and the J segment 4 bases; nucleotides outside the gene matches: 8. The CDR3 here is CASSPSGQDLTGELFF. The CDR3 DNA sequence: TGCGCCAGCAGTCCCTCGGGACAGGACCTCACCGGGGAGCTGTTTTTT.

V and J are TRBV27 and TRBJ1-4, with unresolved D. CDR3 length: 16 residues. V gave up 8 bases and J gave up 4 bases, with 20 bases separating them. The germline gives CDR1 MNHEY, CDR2 SMNVEV (reference sequence). CDR3 DNA: TGTGCCAGCCGGACGGGCCTGGCAGCTAATAATGAAAAACTGTTTTTT. Protein: CASRTGLAANNEKLFF.

The gene calls are TRBV7-9 and TRBJ1-3; tentatively, D is TRBD1 (5 bases). In germline, CDR1 is SEHNR, CDR2 FQNEAQ (reference sequence). CDR3 length: 15 amino acids. V shed 5 bases and J shed 2 bases, with 13 bases lying between them. This chain's CDR3 is CASSPTGVPGNTIYF. Written as DNA, the CDR3 is TGTGCCAGCAGCCCCACAGGAGTCCCTGGAAACACCATATATTTT.

The CDR3 sequence: CASSQEMRGGGETQYF. The CDR3 bases are TGCGCCAGCAGCCAAGAAATGCGCGGGGGTGGAGAGACCCAGTACTTC. The chain links TRBV4-3 to TRBJ2-5; 7 positions agree with TRBD2. Germline trimming cut 0 bases from V and 4 bases from J; bases unmatched to any gene: 8. This CDR3 is built from 16 residues. Germline V lookup: CDR1 LGHNA, CDR2 YSLEER.

The chain combines TRBV6-4 with TRBJ2-3; 7 bases line up with TRBD1. Per the germline V gene, CDR1 is MRHNA and CDR2 is SNTAGT. The J segment lost 6 bases and the V segment lost 3 bases, leaving 3 bases of the junction unmatched. The CDR3 sequence is 13 residues long. The CDR3 nucleotides read TGTGCCAGCAGTGAAGTAGGGGGCGATACGCAGTATTTT. This gives the protein CASSEVGGDTQYF.

The chain employs TRBV19 and TRBJ1-5, with a possible D match to TRBD1 (5 bases). Germline V gene lookup returns CDR1 LNHDA and CDR2 SQIVND (reference sequence). Trimming removed 5 bases from V and 0 bases from J, with 11 bases in between. CDR3 length: 15 amino acids. The CDR3 DNA sequence: TGTGCCAGTAGTCGAGTCACAGGTAGCAATCAGCCCCAGCATTTT. Translating gives CASSRVTGSNQPQHF. Complete variable domain (other parts from reference TRBV19 and TRBJ1-5): DGGITQSPKYLFRKEGQNVTLSCEQNLNHDAMYWYRQDPGQGLRLIYYSQIVNDFQKGDIAEGYSVSREKKESFPLTVTSAQKNPTAFYLCASSRVTGSNQPQHFGDGTRLSIL.

This clone was counted once. This chain joins TRBV6-1 and TRBJ1-1; maybe TRBD1 (5 bases). Germline CDR1 is MNHNS and CDR2 is SASEGT. CDR3 length equals 17 residues. Trimming shortened V by 0 bases and J by 0 bases, and 14 bases separated the two germline ends. The CDR3: CASSEAFNRHMNTEAFF. For the CDR3, the DNA is TGTGCCAGCAGTGAAGCGTTTAACAGGCACATGAACACTGAAGCTTTCTTT.

V usage is TRBV6-1 and J usage is TRBJ2-7, with D perhaps being TRBD1 or TRBD2 (5 bases each). The ends were cut back, 1 base at V and 3 bases at J, with 13 bases in the middle. Per germline, CDR1 MNHNS and CDR2 SASEGT. This CDR3 comprises 15 residues. The DNA for the CDR3 is TGTGCCAGCAGTGAAGGGGACGGTGATTACTACGAGCAGTACTTC. It is translated as CASSEGDGDYYEQYF.

J is TRBJ2-5 and V is TRBV7-2; D gene uncertain. The V gene lost 1 base and the J gene lost 5 bases, with 14 bases spanning the gap. This CDR3 is 15 amino acids long. The germline V gene has CDR1 SGHTA and CDR2 FQGNSA. The CDR3 reads CASSLDQARFETQYF. The CDR3 DNA sequence: TGTGCCAGCAGCTTAGATCAGGCTAGGTTCGAGACCCAGTACTTC.

This clone is categorized as medium-sized (0.01 to 0.1%). The CDR3 loop reads CASSRELAYNEQFF. DNA for the CDR3: TGTGCCAGCAGCAGAGAACTGGCCTACAATGAGCAGTTCTTC. The chain links TRBV5-8 to TRBJ2-1; D not certain. CDR1 is SGHTS, CDR2 YDEGEE, per germline. The CDR3 runs 14 residues. Trimming cost V 4 bases and J 2 bases, with 10 bases left between them.

The V call is TRBV7-2, the J call TRBJ2-5; 7 bases are shared with TRBD1. CDR3 size: 15 residues. Germline CDR1 is SGHTA and CDR2 is FQGNSA. V lost 5 bases, J lost 5 bases, and 11 bases stayed unmatched. The CDR3 reads CASSGQTGYEETQYF. CDR3 DNA: TGTGCCAGCAGCGGACAGACAGGGTACGAGGAGACCCAGTACTTC.

This clone was seen a single time. The chain couples TRBV6-1 to TRBJ2-7; TRBD2 aligns across 8 bases. Germline-derived CDR1 and CDR2 are MNHNS and SASEGT. The J segment lost 4 bases and the V segment lost 6 bases, leaving 8 bases of the junction unmatched. This CDR3 is 14 amino acids long. In nucleotides, the CDR3 is TGTGCCAGCAGCCGCGAAGCGGGGGTTTACGAGCAGTACTTC. Protein product: CASSREAGVYEQYF.

CDR3 region: CASETSGSSYNEQFF. CDR3 nucleotide sequence: TGTGCCAGTGAGACTAGCGGGAGCTCCTACAATGAGCAGTTCTTC. This rearrangement joins TRBV19 to TRBJ2-1, with 12 bases lining up with TRBD2. The CDR3 is made up of 15 amino acids. V was clipped by 8 bases and J by 0 bases; unmatched bases: 2. The germline V gene encodes CDR1 LNHDA and CDR2 SQIVND (reference sequence).

V gene TRBV30 combines with J gene TRBJ1-5; D is uncertain. The CDR3 loop spans 12 amino acids. V was pared by 3 bases and J by 4 bases, with 7 bases between. CDR1 is GTSNPN, CDR2 SVGIG, per germline (reference sequence). The CDR3 nucleotides read TGTGCCTGGAGGGCTGGTAATCAGCCCCAGCATTTT. Translated: CAWRAGNQPQHF.

This clone was seen only a few times. The chain links TRBV28 to TRBJ1-1; the D is unclear. Germline values: CDR1 MDHEN, CDR2 SYDVKM. The CDR3 totals 12 residues. The V end lost 2 bases, the J end lost 6 bases, and 7 bases lay between the germline ends. The CDR3 bases are TGTGCCAGCAGTTTAAATAAGGCTGAAGCTTTCTTT. Its translation is CASSLNKAEAFF.

This clone is a singleton in its sample. The rearrangement joins TRBV5-4 to TRBJ1-1, with D tentatively TRBD1 (5 bases). The CDR3 has 14 amino acids. Germline CDR1 SGHNT, CDR2 YYREEE (reference sequence). V was shortened by 0 bases and J by 1 base, with 7 bases between the two germline ends. Here the CDR3 reads CASSLGGTNTEAFF. For the CDR3, the DNA is TGTGCCAGCAGCTTGGGGGGGACGAACACTGAAGCTTTCTTT.

In DNA form, the CDR3 reads TGTGCCAGCAGCGTAATTAGGTGGGGGAGTCAGCCCCAGCATTTT. Translated, it gives CASSVIRWGSQPQHF. This sequence joins TRBV7-2 and TRBJ1-5; D perhaps matches TRBD1 (5 bases). Germline CDR1 reads SGHTA; CDR2 reads FQGNSA. Trimming pared 5 bases from V and 6 bases from J, leaving 17 bases between. CDR3 length equals 15 residues.